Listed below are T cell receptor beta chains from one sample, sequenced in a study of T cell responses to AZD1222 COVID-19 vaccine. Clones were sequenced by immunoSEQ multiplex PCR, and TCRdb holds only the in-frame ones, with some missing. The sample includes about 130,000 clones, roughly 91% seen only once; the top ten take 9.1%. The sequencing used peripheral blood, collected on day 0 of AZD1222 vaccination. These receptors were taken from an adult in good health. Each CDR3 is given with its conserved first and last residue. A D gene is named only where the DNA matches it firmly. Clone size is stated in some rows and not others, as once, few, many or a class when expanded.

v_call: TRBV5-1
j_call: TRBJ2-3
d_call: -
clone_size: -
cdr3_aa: CASSLRILSTDTQYF
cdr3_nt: TGCGCCAGCAGCTTAAGGATCCTAAGCACAGATACGCAGTATTTT

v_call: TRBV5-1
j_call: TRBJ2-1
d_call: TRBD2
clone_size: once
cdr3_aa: CASSLRGLAGEREQFF
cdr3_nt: TGCGCCAGCAGCTTGAGGGGACTAGCGGGGGAGAGAGAGCAGTTCTTC

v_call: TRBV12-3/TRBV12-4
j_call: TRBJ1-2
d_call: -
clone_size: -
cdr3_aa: CASRFRRDGYTF
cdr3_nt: TGTGCCAGCCGCTTTCGTAGGGATGGCTACACCTTC

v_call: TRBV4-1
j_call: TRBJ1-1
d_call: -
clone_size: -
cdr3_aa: CASSRSLVTEAFF
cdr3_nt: TGCGCCAGCAGCCGTTCGTTGGTCACTGAAGCTTTCTTT

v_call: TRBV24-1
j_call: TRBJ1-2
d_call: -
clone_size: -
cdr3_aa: CATSDFYGYTF
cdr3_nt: TGTGCCACCAGTGATTTCTATGGCTACACCTTC

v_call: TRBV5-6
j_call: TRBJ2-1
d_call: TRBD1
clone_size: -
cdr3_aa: CASSWGQGGDNEQFF
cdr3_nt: TGTGCCAGCAGCTGGGGACAGGGAGGGGACAATGAGCAGTTCTTC

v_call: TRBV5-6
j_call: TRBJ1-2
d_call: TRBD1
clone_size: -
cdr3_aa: CASSLRQGGGYTF
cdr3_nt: TGTGCCAGCAGCCTGCGTCAGGGGGGCGGCTACACCTTC

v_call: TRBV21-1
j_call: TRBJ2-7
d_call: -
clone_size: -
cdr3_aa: CASISFSGPLAYEQYF
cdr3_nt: TGTGCCAGCATCTCGTTCTCCGGGCCATTAGCCTACGAGCAGTACTTC

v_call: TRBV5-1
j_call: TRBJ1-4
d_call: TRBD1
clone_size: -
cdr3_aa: CASSYRGRRGEKLFF
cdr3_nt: TGCGCCAGCAGCTACAGGGGGCGGCGGGGCGAAAAACTGTTTTTT

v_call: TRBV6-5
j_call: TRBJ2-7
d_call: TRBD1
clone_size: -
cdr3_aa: CASNPLGTEFYEQYF
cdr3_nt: TGTGCCAGCAATCCATTGGGGACAGAATTCTACGAGCAGTACTTC

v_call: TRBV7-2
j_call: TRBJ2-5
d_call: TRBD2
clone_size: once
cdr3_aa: CASSLIKRLAGQETQYF
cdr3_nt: TGTGCCAGCAGCTTAATCAAGCGACTAGCGGGGCAAGAGACCCAGTACTTC

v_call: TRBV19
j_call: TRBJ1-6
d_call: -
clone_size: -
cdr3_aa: CASSRVDFSPLHF
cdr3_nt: TGTGCCAGTAGTAGGGTGGATTTTTCACCCCTCCACTTT

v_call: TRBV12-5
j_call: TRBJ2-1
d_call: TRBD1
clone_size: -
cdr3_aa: CASADDRGFFDEQFF
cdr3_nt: TGTGCTAGTGCCGACGACAGGGGTTTCTTCGATGAGCAGTTCTTC

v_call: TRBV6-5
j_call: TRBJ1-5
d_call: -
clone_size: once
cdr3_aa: CASSGPAGYYQPQHF
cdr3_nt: TGTGCCAGCAGCGGCCCGGCAGGGTATTATCAGCCCCAGCATTTT

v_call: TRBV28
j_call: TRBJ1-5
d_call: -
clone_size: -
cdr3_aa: CASSPRGRNSNQPQHF
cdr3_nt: TGTGCCAGCAGTCCCCGGGGACGGAATAGCAATCAGCCCCAGCATTTT

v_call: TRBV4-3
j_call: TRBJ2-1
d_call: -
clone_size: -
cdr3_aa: CASSQDRWLQFF
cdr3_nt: TGCGCCAGCAGCCAAGACAGGTGGCTGCAGTTCTTC

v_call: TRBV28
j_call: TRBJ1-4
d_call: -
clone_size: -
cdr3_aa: CASSLRGLLGKLFF
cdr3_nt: TGTGCCAGCAGTTTGAGAGGACTCCTAGGAAAACTGTTTTTT

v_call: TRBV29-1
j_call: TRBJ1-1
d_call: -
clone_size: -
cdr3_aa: CSVEVNTEAFF
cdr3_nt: TGCAGCGTTGAAGTGAACACTGAAGCTTTCTTT

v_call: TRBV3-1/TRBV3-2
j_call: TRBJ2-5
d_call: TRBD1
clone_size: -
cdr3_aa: CASSQGDSYVETQYF
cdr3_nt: TGTGCCAGCAGCCAAGGGGACAGTTACGTCGAGACCCAGTACTTC

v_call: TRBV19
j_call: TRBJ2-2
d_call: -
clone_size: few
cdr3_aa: CASSITDYGTGELFF
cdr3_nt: TGTGCCAGTAGTATTACAGACTATGGCACCGGGGAGCTGTTTTTT

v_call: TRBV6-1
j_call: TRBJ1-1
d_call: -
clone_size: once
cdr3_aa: CASSEDWGGNTEAFF
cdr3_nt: TGTGCCAGCAGTGAAGACTGGGGGGGAAACACTGAAGCTTTCTTT

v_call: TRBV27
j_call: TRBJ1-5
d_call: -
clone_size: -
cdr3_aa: CASSLSYSPNQPQHF
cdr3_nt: TGTGCCAGCAGTTTATCGTACAGTCCCAATCAGCCCCAGCATTTT

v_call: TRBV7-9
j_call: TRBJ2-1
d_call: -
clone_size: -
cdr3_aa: CASSSPNRPGAPSYNEQFF
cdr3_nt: TGTGCCAGCAGCTCCCCAAACCGTCCAGGGGCCCCATCCTACAATGAGCAGTTCTTC

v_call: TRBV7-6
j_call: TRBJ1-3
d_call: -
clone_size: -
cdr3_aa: CASTPKGPASSGNTIYF
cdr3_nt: TGTGCCAGCACCCCTAAGGGCCCTGCTTCCTCTGGAAACACCATATATTTT

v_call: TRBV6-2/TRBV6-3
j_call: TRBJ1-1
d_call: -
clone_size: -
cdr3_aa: CASSYGRLIAFF
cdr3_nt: TGTGCCAGCAGTTACGGCCGGTTGATCGCTTTCTTT

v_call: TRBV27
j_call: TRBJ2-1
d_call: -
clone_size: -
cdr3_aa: CASSLSGPHNEQFF
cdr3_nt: TGTGCCAGCAGTTTATCTGGACCTCACAATGAGCAGTTCTTC

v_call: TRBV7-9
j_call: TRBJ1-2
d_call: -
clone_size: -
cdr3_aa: CASSFEWAVGGYTF
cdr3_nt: TGTGCCAGCAGTTTCGAATGGGCCGTCGGTGGCTACACCTTC

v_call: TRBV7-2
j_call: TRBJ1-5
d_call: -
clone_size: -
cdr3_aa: CASSGPAGHQPQHF
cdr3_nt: TGTGCCAGCAGCGGGCCGGCAGGGCATCAGCCCCAGCATTTT

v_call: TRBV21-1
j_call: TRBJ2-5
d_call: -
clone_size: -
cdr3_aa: CASSKGQQETQYF
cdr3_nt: TGTGCCAGCAGCAAAGGACAGCAAGAGACCCAGTACTTC

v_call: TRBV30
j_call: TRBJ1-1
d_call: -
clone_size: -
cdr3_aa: CAWRGFRANTEAFF
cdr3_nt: TGTGCCTGGAGGGGGTTCAGAGCGAACACTGAAGCTTTCTTT

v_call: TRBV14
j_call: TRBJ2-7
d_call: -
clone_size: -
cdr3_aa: CASSPQAGTPYEQYF
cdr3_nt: TGTGCCAGCAGCCCCCAAGCTGGGACACCCTACGAGCAGTACTTC

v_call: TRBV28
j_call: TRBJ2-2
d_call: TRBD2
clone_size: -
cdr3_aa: CASSLVPSGGYLNTGELFF
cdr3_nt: TGTGCCAGCAGTTTAGTCCCTAGCGGGGGCTACCTGAACACCGGGGAGCTGTTTTTT

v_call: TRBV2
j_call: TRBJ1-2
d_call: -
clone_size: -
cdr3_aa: CASSRRGDGYTF
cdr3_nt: TGTGCCAGCAGCCGACGGGGGGACGGCTACACCTTC

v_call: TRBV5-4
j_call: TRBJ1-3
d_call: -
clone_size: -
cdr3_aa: CASSLQGAGNTIYF
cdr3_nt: TGTGCCAGCAGCTTACAGGGCGCTGGAAACACCATATATTTT

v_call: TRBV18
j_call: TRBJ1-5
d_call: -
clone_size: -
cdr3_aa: CASSPGTAANQPQHF
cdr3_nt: TGTGCCAGCTCACCAGGCACAGCAGCGAATCAGCCCCAGCATTTT

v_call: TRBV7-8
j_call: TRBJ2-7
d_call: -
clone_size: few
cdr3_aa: CASSPGRAGYEQYF
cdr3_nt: TGTGCCAGCAGCCCCGGGCGGGCAGGCTACGAGCAGTACTTC

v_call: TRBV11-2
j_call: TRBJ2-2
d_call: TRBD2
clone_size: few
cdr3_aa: CASTFKRGRYTGELFF
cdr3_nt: TGTGCCAGCACCTTTAAGCGGGGGAGATACACCGGGGAGCTGTTTTTT

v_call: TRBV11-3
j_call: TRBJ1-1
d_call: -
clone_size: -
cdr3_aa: CASSLGTSTTEAFF
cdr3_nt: TGTGCCAGCAGCCTAGGGACTTCTACCACTGAAGCTTTCTTT

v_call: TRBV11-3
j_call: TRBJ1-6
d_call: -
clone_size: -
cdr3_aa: CASSLASAYSPLHF
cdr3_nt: TGTGCCAGCAGCTTAGCGTCCGCTTATTCACCCCTCCACTTT

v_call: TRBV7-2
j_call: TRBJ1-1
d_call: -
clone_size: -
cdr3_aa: CASSFAERNTEAFF
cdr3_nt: TGTGCCAGCAGCTTCGCCGAACGCAACACTGAAGCTTTCTTT

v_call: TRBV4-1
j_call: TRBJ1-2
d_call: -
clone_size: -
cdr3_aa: CASSQTQGNYGYTF
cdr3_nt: TGCGCCAGCAGCCAAACGCAGGGTAACTATGGCTACACCTTC

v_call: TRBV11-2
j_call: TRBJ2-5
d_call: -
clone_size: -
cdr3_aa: CASSLGAGQETQYF
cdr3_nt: TGTGCCAGCAGCCTCGGGGCAGGACAAGAGACCCAGTACTTC

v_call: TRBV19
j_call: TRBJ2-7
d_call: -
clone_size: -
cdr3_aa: CASSRTPGVYEQYF
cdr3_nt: TGTGCCAGTAGTCGAACCCCAGGGGTCTACGAGCAGTACTTC

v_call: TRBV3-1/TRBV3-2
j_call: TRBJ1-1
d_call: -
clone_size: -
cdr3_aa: CASRANTEAFF
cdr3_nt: TGTGCCAGCAGGGCGAACACTGAAGCTTTCTTT

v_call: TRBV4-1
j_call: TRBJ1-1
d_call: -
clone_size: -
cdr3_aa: CASSQESPTHRIMNTEAFF
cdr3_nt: TGCGCCAGCAGCCAAGAGTCACCTACCCACAGGATTATGAACACTGAAGCTTTCTTT

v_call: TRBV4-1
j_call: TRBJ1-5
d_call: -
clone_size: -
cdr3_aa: CASSQDSGAFHQPQHF
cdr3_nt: TGCGCCAGCAGCCAAGATAGTGGGGCTTTCCATCAGCCCCAGCATTTT

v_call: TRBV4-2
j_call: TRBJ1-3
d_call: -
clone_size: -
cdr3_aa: CASSPSRNTIYF
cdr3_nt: TGTGCCAGCAGCCCGAGTCGTAACACCATATATTTT

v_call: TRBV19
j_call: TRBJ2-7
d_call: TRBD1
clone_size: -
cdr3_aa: CASSIVGDSYEQYF
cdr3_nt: TGTGCCAGTAGTATAGTTGGGGACAGCTACGAGCAGTACTTC

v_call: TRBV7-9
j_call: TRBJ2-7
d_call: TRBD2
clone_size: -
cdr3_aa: CASSLAANYEQYF
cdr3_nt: TGTGCCAGCAGCCTAGCGGCGAACTACGAGCAGTACTTC

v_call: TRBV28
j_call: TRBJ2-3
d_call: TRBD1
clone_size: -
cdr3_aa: CASSSRGYGTDTQYF
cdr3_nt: TGTGCCAGCAGTTCCAGGGGGTATGGCACAGATACGCAGTATTTT

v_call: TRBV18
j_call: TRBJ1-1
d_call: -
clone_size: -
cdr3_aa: CASSPGLGTEAFF
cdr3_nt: TGTGCCAGCTCACCCGGACTGGGGACTGAAGCTTTCTTT

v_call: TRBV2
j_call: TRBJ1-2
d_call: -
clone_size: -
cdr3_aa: CASSPGQARSAVDYGYTF
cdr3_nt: TGTGCCAGCAGCCCGGGGCAGGCTCGATCGGCCGTTGACTATGGCTACACCTTC

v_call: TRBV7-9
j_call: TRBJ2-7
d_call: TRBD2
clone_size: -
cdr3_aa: CASESRESYEQYF
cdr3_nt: TGTGCCAGCGAGTCGCGGGAGTCATACGAGCAGTACTTC

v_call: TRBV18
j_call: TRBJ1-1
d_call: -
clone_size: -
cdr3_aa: CASSPQGFEAFF
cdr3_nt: TGTGCCAGCTCACCACAGGGGTTCGAAGCTTTCTTT

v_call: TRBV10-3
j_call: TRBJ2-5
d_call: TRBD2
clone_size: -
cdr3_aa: CAIRISGGAQYF
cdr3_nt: TGTGCCATCAGGATTAGCGGGGGGGCCCAGTACTTC

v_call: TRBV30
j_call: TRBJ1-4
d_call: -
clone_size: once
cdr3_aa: CAWSKGRRFETNEKLFF
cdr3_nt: TGTGCCTGGAGTAAAGGACGACGGTTTGAAACTAATGAAAAACTGTTTTTT

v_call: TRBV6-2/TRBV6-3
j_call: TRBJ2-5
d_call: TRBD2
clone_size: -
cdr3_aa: CASSWTSQETQYF
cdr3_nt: TGTGCCAGCAGTTGGACTAGCCAAGAGACCCAGTACTTC